A selection of T cell receptor beta chains follows, all from one sample in a study of blood T cell repertoires in COVID-19. Method: immunoSEQ multiplex PCR; TCRdb's copy keeps in-frame clones and lacks some. The profile covers approximately 150,000 clones, with approximately 81% appearing a single time and around 5.3% taken by the ten largest. Sequencing was performed on PBMCs or T cells enriched from blood (not recorded which). Receptors originate from a woman between 35 and 50 years old with acute COVID-19. CDR3s include the opening cysteine and the closing phenylalanine or tryptophan. A D gene is named only where the DNA matches it firmly. The size entry is marked missing in some rows and otherwise reads once, few, many or a size class.

>few|-|TRBV19|TRBJ1-2
CASIQGLGYGYTF
TGTGCCAGTATTCAGGGATTGGGCTATGGCTACACCTTC
>-|-|TRBV5-8|TRBJ1-1
CASSFIVGENTEAFF
TGTGCCAGCAGCTTCATCGTAGGGGAGAACACTGAAGCTTTCTTT
>-|-|TRBV13|TRBJ1-1
CASSLGVVRGNTEAFF
TGTGCCAGCAGCTTAGGTGTAGTTCGGGGGAACACTGAAGCTTTCTTT
>-|-|TRBV5-4|TRBJ1-2
CASSLAVSANYGYTF
TGTGCCAGCAGCTTGGCAGTCTCTGCTAACTATGGCTACACCTTC
>-|TRBD1|TRBV30|TRBJ1-6
CAWSTTGTGGSPLHF
TGTGCCTGGAGTACAACCGGGACAGGGGGTTCACCCCTCCACTTT
>-|-|TRBV10-3|TRBJ1-2
CATQGQDYGYTF
TGTGCCACGCAGGGGCAGGACTATGGCTACACCTTC
>-|-|TRBV27|TRBJ2-6
CASSSLAASGGIGANVLTF
TGTGCCAGCAGTTCATTAGCAGCCTCAGGGGGGATTGGGGCCAACGTCCTGACTTTC
>-|TRBD1|TRBV5-5|TRBJ2-1
CASKETGTYNEQFF
TGTGCCAGCAAGGAGACAGGGACCTACAATGAGCAGTTCTTC
>-|TRBD2|TRBV7-3|TRBJ2-7
CASSLLGVRAGDSKQYF
TGTGCCAGCAGCTTATTGGGCGTGAGAGCGGGGGATTCTAAGCAGTACTTC
>once|TRBD2|TRBV7-9|TRBJ2-5
CASSLGLAGSETQYF
TGTGCCAGCAGCTTAGGGCTAGCGGGATCAGAGACCCAGTACTTC
>few|-|TRBV30|TRBJ1-6
CAWRAGLLFGSSYNSPLHF
TGTGCCTGGAGGGCAGGGCTCCTTTTCGGGAGCTCCTATAATTCACCCCTCCACTTT
>-|-|TRBV21-1|TRBJ2-6
CASSRTTGTARRSSGANVLTF
TGTGCCAGCAGCAGAACCACCGGGACTGCGAGGCGTAGCTCTGGGGCCAACGTCCTGACTTTC
>-|TRBD2|TRBV7-9|TRBJ2-1
CASSLSRYSGRGSYNEQFF
TGTGCCAGCAGCTTATCCCGTTATAGCGGGAGAGGATCCTACAATGAGCAGTTCTTC
>-|TRBD1|TRBV2|TRBJ1-1
CASSLTGLGFGDTEAFF
TGTGCCAGCAGTTTGACAGGGTTGGGGTTCGGGGACACTGAAGCTTTCTTT
>-|-|TRBV19|TRBJ2-5
CASSPGIEETQYF
TGTGCCAGTAGTCCGGGGATTGAAGAGACCCAGTACTTC
>once|-|TRBV11-2|TRBJ1-2
CASSLDGGLVPYGYTF
TGTGCCAGCAGCTTAGATGGAGGGCTAGTCCCCTATGGCTACACCTTC
>-|-|TRBV5-4|TRBJ2-2
CASSIEQGTGELFF
TGTGCCAGCAGCATAGAGCAGGGAACCGGGGAGCTGTTTTTT
>once|TRBD1|TRBV7-8|TRBJ2-6
CASSSQRTGYSGANVLTF
TGTGCCAGCAGCTCCCAGAGGACAGGCTACTCTGGGGCCAACGTCCTGACTTTC
>-|TRBD2|TRBV5-4|TRBJ2-7
CASSFKAGAYEQYF
TGTGCCAGCAGCTTTAAAGCGGGAGCCTACGAGCAGTACTTC
>few|-|TRBV2|TRBJ2-2
CASRDRGRGTGELFF
TGTGCCAGCAGAGATAGAGGGAGGGGGACCGGGGAGCTGTTTTTT
>-|-|TRBV6-5|TRBJ1-3
CASSSVLRAGNTIYF
TGTGCCAGCAGTTCGGTGTTACGCGCTGGAAACACCATATATTTT
>few|-|TRBV3-1/TRBV3-2|TRBJ2-7
CASSPARVLSEQYF
TGTGCCAGCAGCCCAGCTAGAGTCCTAAGTGAGCAGTACTTC
>-|-|TRBV5-1|TRBJ2-5
CASSLSTTQETQYF
TGCGCCAGCAGCTTGTCGACTACTCAAGAGACCCAGTACTTC
>-|-|TRBV30|TRBJ1-2
CAWSFDSGYGYTF
TGTGCCTGGAGTTTTGACAGTGGTTATGGCTACACCTTC
>-|TRBD1|TRBV18|TRBJ1-6
CASSPQTGDNSPLHF
TGTGCCAGCTCACCCCAGACAGGGGATAATTCACCCCTCCACTTT
>-|TRBD1|TRBV2|TRBJ1-3
CASSWGQGTGNTIYF
TGTGCCAGCAGTTGGGGACAGGGCACTGGAAACACCATATATTTT
>-|TRBD1|TRBV5-1|TRBJ1-5
CASSLGQGVNQPQHF
TGCGCCAGCAGCCTAGGACAGGGGGTCAATCAGCCCCAGCATTTT
>-|-|TRBV11-2|TRBJ2-7
CASSYDRNTYEQYF
TGTGCCAGCAGCTACGACAGAAATACCTACGAGCAGTACTTC
>once|-|TRBV30|TRBJ1-5
CAWSSQGGQPQHF
TGTGCCTGGAGTTCCCAGGGTGGTCAGCCCCAGCATTTT